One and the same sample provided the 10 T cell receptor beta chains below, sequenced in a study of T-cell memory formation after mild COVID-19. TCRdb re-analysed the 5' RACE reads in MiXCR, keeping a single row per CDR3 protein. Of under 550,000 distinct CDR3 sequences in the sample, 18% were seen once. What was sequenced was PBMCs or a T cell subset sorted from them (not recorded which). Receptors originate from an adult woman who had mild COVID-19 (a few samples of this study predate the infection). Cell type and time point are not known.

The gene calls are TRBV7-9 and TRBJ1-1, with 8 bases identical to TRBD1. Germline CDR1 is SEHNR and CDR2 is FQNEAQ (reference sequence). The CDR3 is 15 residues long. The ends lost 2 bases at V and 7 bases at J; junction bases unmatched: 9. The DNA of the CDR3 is TGTGCCAGCAGCTTAACCCGGACAGGGCGGAATGAAGCTTTCTTT. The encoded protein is CASSLTRTGRNEAFF.

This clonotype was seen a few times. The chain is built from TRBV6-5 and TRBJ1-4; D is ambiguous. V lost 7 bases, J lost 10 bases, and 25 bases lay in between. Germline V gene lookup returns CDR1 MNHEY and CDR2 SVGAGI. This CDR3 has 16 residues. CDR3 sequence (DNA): TGTGCCAGCAAAAAAGATGGCAGGAGACCGTGGGGAAAACTGTTTTTT. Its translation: CASKKDGRRPWGKLFF.

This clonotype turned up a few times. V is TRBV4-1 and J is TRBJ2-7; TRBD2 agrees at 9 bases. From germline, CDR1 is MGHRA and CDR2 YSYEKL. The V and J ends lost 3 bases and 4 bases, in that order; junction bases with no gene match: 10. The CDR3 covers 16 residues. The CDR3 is CASSQFALAGPYEQYF. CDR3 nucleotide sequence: TGCGCCAGCAGCCAGTTCGCGCTAGCGGGACCTTACGAGCAGTACTTC.

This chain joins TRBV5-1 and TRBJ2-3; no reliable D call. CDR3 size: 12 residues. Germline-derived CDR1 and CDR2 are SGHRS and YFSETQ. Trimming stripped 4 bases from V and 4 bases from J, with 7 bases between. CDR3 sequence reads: CASSRVSDTQYF. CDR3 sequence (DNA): TGCGCCAGCAGCCGTGTTTCAGATACGCAGTATTTT.

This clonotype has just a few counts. The CDR3: CASSPGDRSSYNSPLHF. The CDR3 coding sequence is TGTGCCAGCAGCCCCGGGGACAGGAGCTCCTATAATTCACCCCTCCACTTT. The chain couples TRBV7-9 to TRBJ1-6, with 8 bases lining up with TRBD1. V shed 5 bases and J 0 bases; nucleotides not matched to a gene: 6. The CDR3 has 17 residues. The germline V gene encodes CDR1 SEHNR and CDR2 FQNEAQ (reference sequence).

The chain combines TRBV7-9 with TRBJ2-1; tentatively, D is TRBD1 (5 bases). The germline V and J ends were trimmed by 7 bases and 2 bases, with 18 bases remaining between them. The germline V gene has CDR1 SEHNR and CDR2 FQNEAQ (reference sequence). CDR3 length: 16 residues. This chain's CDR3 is CASTSPPQGTYNEQFF. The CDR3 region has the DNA TGTGCCAGCACCTCTCCTCCTCAGGGTACCTACAATGAGCAGTTCTTC.

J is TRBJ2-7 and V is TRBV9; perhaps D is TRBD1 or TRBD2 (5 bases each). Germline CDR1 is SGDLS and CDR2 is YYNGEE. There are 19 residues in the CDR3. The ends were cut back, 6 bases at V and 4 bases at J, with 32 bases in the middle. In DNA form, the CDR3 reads TGTGCCAGCATAGTCGGGGACGAAAGTTACGGAGCCTCTCCTTACGAGCAGTACTTC. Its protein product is CASIVGDESYGASPYEQYF.

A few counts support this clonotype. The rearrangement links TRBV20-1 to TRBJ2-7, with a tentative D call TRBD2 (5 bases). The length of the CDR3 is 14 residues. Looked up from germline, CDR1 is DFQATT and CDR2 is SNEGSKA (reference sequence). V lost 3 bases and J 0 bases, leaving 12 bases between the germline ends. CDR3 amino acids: CSASDDTSSYEQYF. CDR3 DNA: TGCAGTGCTAGTGATGACACTAGCTCCTACGAGCAGTACTTC.

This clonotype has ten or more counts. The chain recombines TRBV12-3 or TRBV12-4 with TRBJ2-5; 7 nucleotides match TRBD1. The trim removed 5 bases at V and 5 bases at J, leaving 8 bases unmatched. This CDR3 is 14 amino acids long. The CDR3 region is CASSRTGPRETQYF. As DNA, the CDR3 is TGTGCCAGCAGTCGGACAGGACCCAGGGAGACCCAGTACTTC.

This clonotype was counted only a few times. The CDR3 here is CASSVEGGLQETQYF. DNA of the CDR3: TGTGCCAGCAGCGTAGAAGGGGGCCTACAAGAGACCCAGTACTTC. J is TRBJ2-5 and V is TRBV9; 7 nucleotides agree with TRBD1. Germline CDR1 SGDLS, CDR2 YYNGEE. Unmatched junction bases numbered 4, after V lost 0 bases and J lost 2 bases. The CDR3 covers 15 residues.